Listed below are T cell receptor beta chains from one sample, sequenced in a study of shared clonotypes between healthy human individuals. TCRdb's table, derived via immunoSEQ multiplex PCR, lists solely in-frame clones and lacks some. This sample yields around 1,900,000 clones, of which 90% to 95% are seen a single time; roughly 1.7% belongs to the top ten. What was sequenced was naive CD8+ T cells from PBMCs. These TCRs come from a young man in good health. Some clones in this sample may be carry-over from other donors' samples. CDR3s include the opening cysteine and the closing phenylalanine or tryptophan. A D gene is named only where the DNA matches it firmly. The listing skips clone size in some rows; elsewhere it reads once, few, many or a size class.

V	D	J	length	size	CDR3	DNA
TRBV5-1	.	TRBJ2-7	14	.	CASSSAGTSYEQYF	TGCGCCAGCAGCTCCGCCGGGACTTCCTACGAGCAGTACTTC
TRBV27	.	TRBJ2-7	16	.	CASSLSLGAKAYEQYF	TGTGCCAGCAGTTTATCATTGGGGGCGAAGGCCTACGAGCAGTACTTC
TRBV7-9	.	TRBJ2-7	15	.	CASSLASVSGNEQYF	TGTGCCAGCAGCTTAGCGAGTGTTTCTGGGAACGAGCAGTACTTC
TRBV7-8	TRBD2	TRBJ2-3	17	.	CASSPEIGLAGVGTQYF	TGTGCCAGCAGCCCAGAAATTGGACTAGCGGGAGTAGGTACGCAGTATTTT
TRBV4-2	.	TRBJ2-1	14	.	CASSHPGNFDEQFF	TGTGCCAGCAGCCACCCAGGGAACTTTGATGAGCAGTTCTTC
TRBV9	.	TRBJ2-7	14	once	CASSPRPVGDEQYF	TGTGCCAGCAGCCCACGTCCGGTCGGGGACGAGCAGTACTTC
TRBV5-1	TRBD2	TRBJ2-1	17	.	CASSPRTSGSSYNEQFF	TGCGCCAGCAGCCCAAGGACTAGCGGGAGCTCCTACAATGAGCAGTTCTTC
TRBV7-6	.	TRBJ2-7	14	.	CASSLQEASYEQYF	TGTGCCAGCAGCCTACAGGAAGCCAGTTACGAGCAGTACTTC
TRBV4-1	TRBD1	TRBJ2-1	17	.	CASSLRQGMNPYNEQFF	TGCGCCAGCAGCCTCCGACAGGGGATGAACCCGTACAATGAGCAGTTCTTC
TRBV27	.	TRBJ1-1	13	.	CASSGRENPEAFF	TGTGCCAGCAGTGGCAGGGAGAACCCTGAAGCTTTCTTT
TRBV7-9	.	TRBJ1-5	14	.	CASSLAGGNQPQHF	TGTGCCAGCAGCTTAGCGGGGGGCAATCAGCCCCAGCATTTT
TRBV6-5	TRBD1	TRBJ1-2	15	.	CASQTLRQGWSGYTF	TGTGCCAGCCAAACGCTGAGACAGGGGTGGTCTGGCTACACCTTC
TRBV13	TRBD1	TRBJ1-1	15	.	CASSPGTGTNTEAFF	TGTGCCAGCAGCCCGGGGACAGGGACGAACACTGAAGCTTTCTTT
TRBV27	.	TRBJ2-1	15	.	CASSFPGLPYNEQFF	TGTGCCAGCAGCTTTCCGGGACTCCCCTACAATGAGCAGTTCTTC
TRBV7-9	.	TRBJ2-7	13	.	CASSSGADPEQYF	TGTGCCAGCAGCTCGGGGGCCGACCCCGAGCAGTACTTC
TRBV19	.	TRBJ2-7	14	.	CASSTALLSYEQYF	TGTGCCAGTAGCACTGCGCTGTTGTCCTACGAGCAGTACTTC
TRBV7-3	TRBD1	TRBJ2-7	13	.	CASSRTGDYEQYF	TGTGCCAGCAGCCGGACAGGGGACTACGAGCAGTACTTC
TRBV5-6	.	TRBJ1-2	12	.	CASSIAGSGYTF	TGTGCCAGCAGCATAGCAGGGTCTGGCTACACCTTC
TRBV5-1	.	TRBJ1-3	16	once	CASSFSQGSSGNTIYF	TGCGCCAGCAGCTTTTCCCAGGGGAGCTCTGGAAACACCATATATTTT
TRBV27	TRBD1	TRBJ2-7	14	.	CASSFRQGPYEQYF	TGTGCCAGCAGTTTCAGACAGGGACCCTACGAGCAGTACTTC
TRBV5-4	.	TRBJ2-7	13	.	CASSDNFLYEQYF	TGTGCCAGCAGCGACAATTTCCTCTACGAGCAGTACTTC
TRBV7-9	.	TRBJ1-2	14	once	CASSSGGSVDGYTF	TGTGCCAGCAGCTCGGGGGGCAGCGTAGATGGCTACACCTTC
TRBV19	.	TRBJ2-7	13	.	CASSMSFTYEQYF	TGTGCCAGTAGTATGTCGTTCACCTACGAGCAGTACTTC
TRBV19	.	TRBJ2-3	14	.	CASSIRQGTDTQYF	TGTGCCAGTAGTATAAGGCAGGGGACAGATACGCAGTATTTT
TRBV11-1	.	TRBJ2-1	14	.	CASSFLETYNEQFF	TGTGCCAGCAGCTTCCTAGAAACCTACAATGAGCAGTTCTTC
TRBV7-9	TRBD1	TRBJ1-1	12	.	CASSSGQAEAFF	TGTGCCAGCAGCTCAGGACAGGCTGAAGCTTTCTTT